This is a list of T cell receptor beta chains from one sample in a study of CD8 T cells in Susac syndrome. TCRdb analysed the immunoSEQ multiplex PCR reads with MiXCR anew, one entry per CDR3 protein. The data contain under 110,000 distinct CDR3 sequences, roughly 95% of them singletons. Specimen: CD8+ T cells from PBMCs. All receptors come from a human donor with Susac syndrome. Each CDR3 is given with its conserved first and last residue. D genes are given only for firm matches. Part of the rows lack a size; the others show once, few, many or a class for expanded clones.

TGTGCCAGCAGCTTAGTGGGTGGGGATACGGACATTCAGTACTTC CASSLVGGDTDIQYF TRBJ2-4 . . TRBV7-8
TGTGCCAGCAGCTTAATCAACAGCTCCTACAATGAGCAGTTCTTC CASSLINSSYNEQFF TRBJ2-1 . . TRBV7-2
TGTGCCAGCCCGAGGACAGCGAATCAGCCCCAGCATTTT CASPRTANQPQHF TRBJ1-5 . . TRBV9
TGTGCCAGCAGTTTCCCACAGAGGGGGCGGGTTCTGTATTTT CASSFPQRGRVLYF TRBJ2-3 TRBD1 . TRBV12-3/TRBV12-4
TGTGCCACAGCCGGGGACAGGGGACCTAACACTGAAGCTTTCTTT CATAGDRGPNTEAFF TRBJ1-1 TRBD1 . TRBV15
TGTGCCAGCAGCTTGGTACAGGACAGCTATAATTCACCCCTCCACTTT CASSLVQDSYNSPLHF TRBJ1-6 . . TRBV5-6
TGTGCCAGTAGTATGGGATCCAATCAGCCCCAGCATTTT CASSMGSNQPQHF TRBJ1-5 . . TRBV19
TGCAGTGCTAGAGATCTAAACAGGGGCTACGAGCAGTACTTC CSARDLNRGYEQYF TRBJ2-7 TRBD1 . TRBV20-1
TGTGCCAGCAGCCACCCCGGGACCGCGAACACTGAAGCTTTCTTT CASSHPGTANTEAFF TRBJ1-1 . . TRBV12-3/TRBV12-4
TGCAGCGTTGAAGCCCCGAGCCCAACTAATGAAAAACTGTTTTTT CSVEAPSPTNEKLFF TRBJ1-4 . . TRBV29-1
TGCAGCGTTGAAGATCGGGACAAGGACGTCTACGAGCAGTACTTC CSVEDRDKDVYEQYF TRBJ2-7 . . TRBV29-1
TGCAGTGCTTGGCCGACCTCGAAAAACATTCAGTACTTC CSAWPTSKNIQYF TRBJ2-4 . . TRBV20-1
TGCAGTGCGTCGCTAGCGGGGGGCAATGAGCAGTTCTTC CSASLAGGNEQFF TRBJ2-1 TRBD2 once TRBV20-1
TGCGCCAGCAGCCAAGACCGAATCATGGGGAACACTGAAGCTTTCTTT CASSQDRIMGNTEAFF TRBJ1-1 . . TRBV4-3
TGCAGCGTTGATAGGGGAGGTAACAACTATGGCTACACCTTC CSVDRGGNNYGYTF TRBJ1-2 . . TRBV29-1
TGTGCCAGCAGCTCCGGGGGCAGGCAGCCCCAGCATTTT CASSSGGRQPQHF TRBJ1-5 . . TRBV14
TGTGCCAGCAGCGATACAGGGGATCACGAGCAGTACTTC CASSDTGDHEQYF TRBJ2-7 TRBD1 . TRBV9
TGCGCCAGCAGCATAACGACAGGGGGCGAGGACGAGCAGTACTTC CASSITTGGEDEQYF TRBJ2-7 TRBD1 . TRBV5-1
TGTGCCAGCAGCTTCGGACATCAGGGGGCTGGAGGCTACACCTTC CASSFGHQGAGGYTF TRBJ1-2 TRBD1 once TRBV9
TGTGCCAGCAGTGGCGGGGGAGAGACCCAGTACTTC CASSGGGETQYF TRBJ2-5 TRBD2 few TRBV25-1
TGTGCCAGCAGCTACCCGGACAGGGTCAACACCGGGGAGCTGTTTTTT CASSYPDRVNTGELFF TRBJ2-2 TRBD1 . TRBV5-4
TGCAGTGCTAGGGTTAATACTGATAGCACAGATACGCAGTATTTT CSARVNTDSTDTQYF TRBJ2-3 . . TRBV20-1